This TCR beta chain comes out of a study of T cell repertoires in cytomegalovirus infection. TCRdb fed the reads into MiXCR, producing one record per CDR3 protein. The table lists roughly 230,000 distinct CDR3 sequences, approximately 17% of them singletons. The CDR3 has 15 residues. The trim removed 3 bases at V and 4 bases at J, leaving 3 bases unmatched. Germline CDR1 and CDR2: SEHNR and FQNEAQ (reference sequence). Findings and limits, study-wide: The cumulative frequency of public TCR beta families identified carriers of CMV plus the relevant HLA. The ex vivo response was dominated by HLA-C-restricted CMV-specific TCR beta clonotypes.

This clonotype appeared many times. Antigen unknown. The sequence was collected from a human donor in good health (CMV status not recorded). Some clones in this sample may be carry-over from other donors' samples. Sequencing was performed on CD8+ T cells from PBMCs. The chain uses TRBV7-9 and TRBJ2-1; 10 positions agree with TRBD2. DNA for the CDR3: TGTGCCAGCAGCTTCCTTAGCGGGGGGTACAATGAGCAGTTCTTC. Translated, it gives CASSFLSGGYNEQFF.